These 29 T cell receptor beta chains came from one sample sequenced in a study of blood T cell repertoires in COVID-19. The table came from immunoSEQ multiplex PCR; TCRdb's copy has only in-frame clones and leaves some out. The sample consists of 200,000 to 300,000 clones, roughly 85% of them appearing once. Sequenced material: PBMCs or T cells enriched from blood (not recorded which). The receptors shown here come from a woman between 50 and 59 years old with acute COVID-19.

This clone was found once. This rearrangement joins TRBV4-3 to TRBJ1-2; 11 nucleotides align to TRBD1. Looked up from germline, CDR1 is LGHNA and CDR2 is YSLEER. The CDR3 covers 16 residues. After removal of 1 base from V and 8 bases from J, the junction contained 9 bases not matched to a gene. CDR3 loop: CASSQVAGQGAQGYTF. The CDR3 region has the DNA TGCGCCAGCAGCCAAGTAGCAGGACAGGGGGCGCAGGGCTACACCTTC.

The V gene is TRBV7-2, the J gene TRBJ1-2; D not resolved. This CDR3 spans 13 amino acids. V was clipped by 0 bases and J by 8 bases, with 10 bases between them. Germline V gene sequence: CDR1 SGHTA, CDR2 FQGNSA. CDR3 loop: CASSLALAAGYTF. The CDR3 bases are TGTGCCAGCAGCTTAGCCCTGGCCGCCGGCTACACCTTC.

In regard to this clone: Other DNA sequences in the same sample also yield this CDR3. The chain uses TRBV3-1 (or the pseudogene TRBV3-2) and TRBJ1-2; TRBD1 agrees at 8 bases. The CDR3 consists of 15 residues. Per the germline V gene, CDR1 is LGHDT and CDR2 is YNNKEL (reference sequence). J was trimmed by 2 bases and V by 1 base; bases with no gene match: 3. CDR3 nucleotides: TGTGCCAGCAGCCAAGGGACAGGGCGCAACTATGGCTACACCTTC. Residues: CASSQGTGRNYGYTF.

The rearrangement uses TRBV28 and TRBJ2-5; 10 nucleotides align to TRBD2. J gave up 5 bases and V 2 bases, and 8 bases lay outside the gene matches. The CDR3 sequence is 16 residues long. CDR1 and CDR2 from the germline V gene are MDHEN and SYDVKM. The DNA for the CDR3 is TGTGCCAGCAGTTTACCTAGCGGGGGCCCTGAGGAGACCCAGTACTTC. Protein product: CASSLPSGGPEETQYF.

The chain uses TRBV15 and TRBJ2-2; 9 bases line up with TRBD1. Germline trimming cut 5 bases from V and 3 bases from J; bases unmatched to any gene: 4. In germline, CDR1 is LNHNV, CDR2 YYDKDF (reference sequence). The CDR3 length is 15 residues. The CDR3 region is CATSGDRDYTGELFF. Here the CDR3 DNA reads TGTGCCACCAGCGGGGACAGGGATTACACCGGGGAGCTGTTTTTT.

The genes are TRBV5-1 and TRBJ2-3, with 9 bases identical to TRBD2. The CDR3 is 15 residues long. V was clipped by 4 bases and J by 0 bases; unmatched bases: 3. The germline V gene encodes CDR1 SGHRS and CDR2 YFSETQ. In DNA, the CDR3 is TGCGCCAGCAGCATTGCGGGGGGGAGCACAGATACGCAGTATTTT. It specifies CASSIAGGSTDTQYF.

V usage is TRBV10-3 and J usage is TRBJ2-1; the match to TRBD2 covers 8 bases. V gave up 4 bases and J gave up 6 bases; unmatched junction bases: 5. Per the germline V gene, CDR1 is ENHRY and CDR2 is SYGVKD. The CDR3 covers 14 residues. CDR3: CAISASLAGNEQFF. CDR3 coding DNA: TGTGCCATCAGTGCCTCCCTAGCGGGCAATGAGCAGTTCTTC.

The chain carries TRBV19 and TRBJ1-3, with 8 bases matching TRBD1. This CDR3 has 16 residues. The V and J ends lost 8 bases and 2 bases, in that order; junction bases with no gene match: 11. Germline V gene data show CDR1 as LNHDA and CDR2 as SQIVND (reference sequence). The CDR3 coding sequence is TGTGCCAGTCGGACCGACAGGGGAAACGCTGGAAACACCATATATTTT. This codes for CASRTDRGNAGNTIYF.

This clone came up many times. The J gene is TRBJ2-2, the V gene TRBV27; D possibly corresponds to TRBD1 (5 bases). From germline, CDR1 is MNHEY and CDR2 SMNVEV (reference sequence). The CDR3 loop spans 15 amino acids. Trimming cost V 3 bases and J 2 bases, with 10 bases left between them. The CDR3 spells CASSFGDRNTGELFF. CDR3 in DNA: TGTGCCAGCAGTTTTGGTGACAGAAACACCGGGGAGCTGTTTTTT.

The chain combines TRBV5-4 with TRBJ1-1; a possible D gene is TRBD1 (5 bases). The CDR3 sequence is 16 residues long. Germline V gives CDR1 SGHNT, CDR2 YYREEE (reference sequence). V was clipped by 4 bases and J by 2 bases, with 18 bases between them. CDR3 in DNA: TGTGCCAGCAGCCCGGATTTGACAGAACCAAACACTGAAGCTTTCTTT. It yields the protein CASSPDLTEPNTEAFF.

The V call is TRBV7-9, the J call TRBJ1-1, with D possibly TRBD1 on 5 matching bases. Germline loops: CDR1 SEHNR, CDR2 FQNEAQ (reference sequence). Trimming cost V 5 bases and J 1 base, with 8 bases left between them. The CDR3 consists of 13 residues. CDR3 sequence: CASSITGNTEAFF. CDR3 bases: TGTGCCAGCAGCATTACAGGGAACACTGAAGCTTTCTTT.

The rearrangement uses TRBV6-5 and TRBJ1-1, with D maybe TRBD1 (5 bases). Germline-derived CDR1 and CDR2 are MNHEY and SVGAGI. V shed 4 bases and J shed 5 bases, with 17 bases lying between them. The CDR3 is made up of 15 amino acids. This CDR3 is CASSFDSQRRTEAFF. The CDR3, as DNA: TGTGCCAGCAGTTTCGACAGCCAGAGGCGGACTGAAGCTTTCTTT.

The sample holds one count of this clone. The V gene is TRBV5-1, the J gene TRBJ1-2; possible D gene TRBD1, 6 bases. Germline V gene data show CDR1 as SGHRS and CDR2 as YFSETQ. V was clipped by 3 bases and J by 2 bases, with 11 bases between them. The CDR3 sequence is 14 residues long. CDR3 bases: TGCGCCAGCAGCTACGCGGACAGAAACTATGGCTACACCTTC. It specifies CASSYADRNYGYTF.

In this sample, this clone turned up once. The chain has TRBV4-3 and TRBJ1-2; 7 nucleotides line up with TRBD1. This CDR3 has 15 amino acids. Germline CDR1 and CDR2: LGHNA and YSLEER. The V segment lost 1 base and the J segment 4 bases; nucleotides outside the gene matches: 6. The CDR3 protein is CASSQARGSPYGYTF. CDR3 nucleotides: TGCGCCAGCAGCCAAGCCAGGGGGAGTCCCTATGGCTACACCTTC.

This sequence joins TRBV28 and TRBJ2-1; TRBD2 aligns across 11 bases. Trimming took 2 bases from V and 4 from J; bases not matched to a gene: 4. The CDR3 is made up of 16 amino acids. Germline values: CDR1 MDHEN, CDR2 SYDVKM. This CDR3 is CASSLGIAGGYNEQFF. The CDR3 nucleotides read TGTGCCAGCAGTTTAGGTATAGCGGGGGGGTACAATGAGCAGTTCTTC. Combining the CDR3 with reference TRBV28 and TRBJ2-1 gives the whole variable domain DVKVTQSSRYLVKRTGEKVFLECVQDMDHENMFWYRQDPGLGLRLIYFSYDVKMKEKGDIPEGYSVSREKKERFSLILESASTNQTSMYLCASSLGIAGGYNEQFFGPGTRLTVL.

This clone has just one count. This chain joins TRBV5-5 and TRBJ1-1; 8 positions agree with TRBD1. V trimming: 1 base; J trimming: 2 bases; junction bases outside the gene matches: 1. Germline CDR1 reads SGHKS; CDR2 reads YYEKEE (reference sequence). The length of the CDR3 is 14 residues. The CDR3 DNA reads as TGTGCCAGCAGCTTGCAGGGGGCAAACACTGAAGCTTTCTTT. As protein: CASSLQGANTEAFF.

The rearrangement joins TRBV3-1 (or the pseudogene TRBV3-2) to TRBJ1-5; 11 positions match TRBD1. This CDR3 has 15 amino acids. CDR1 is LGHDT, CDR2 YNNKEL, per germline (reference sequence). V shed 4 bases, J shed 6 bases, and the junction held 5 bases outside the gene matches. The CDR3 nucleotides are TGTGCCAGCAGCCCCGGACAGGGGGCAAGTCAGCCCCAGCATTTT. Amino acids: CASSPGQGASQPQHF.

The chain recombines TRBV7-2 with TRBJ2-7; TRBD1 agrees at 7 bases. V trimming: 4 bases; J trimming: 6 bases; junction bases outside the gene matches: 6. The CDR3 totals 13 residues. Germline V lookup: CDR1 SGHTA, CDR2 FQGNSA. The CDR3 loop is CASSSDRDAEQYF. CDR3 bases: TGTGCCAGCAGCTCAGACAGGGACGCCGAGCAGTACTTC.

Of note for this clone: A junction end diverges from the germline sequence, so it may reflect a read error. The chain combines TRBV7-7 with TRBJ2-2, with D unclear. CDR3 size: 14 residues. Germline CDR1 SSHAT, CDR2 FNYEAQ (reference sequence). In DNA, the CDR3 is TGTGCTAGCAGCCTTACAGTGAACACCGGGGAGCTGTTTTTT. This encodes CASSLTVNTGELFF.

V gene TRBV6-2 or TRBV6-3 combines with J gene TRBJ2-3, with D unresolved. Germline loops: CDR1 MNHEY, CDR2 SVGEGT. The V gene lost 2 bases and the J gene lost 4 bases, with 4 bases spanning the gap. This CDR3 comprises 12 residues. CDR3 residues: CASSYLPDTQYF. CDR3 DNA sequence: TGTGCCAGCAGTTACCTACCAGATACGCAGTATTTT.

The J gene is TRBJ1-4, the V gene TRBV5-1; D call uncertain. This CDR3 contains 15 residues. The V gene lost 0 bases and the J gene lost 5 bases, with 11 bases spanning the gap. Germline V lookup: CDR1 SGHRS, CDR2 YFSETQ. CDR3 sequence reads: CASSLGSGSNEKLFF. Here the CDR3 DNA reads TGCGCCAGCAGCTTGGGATCCGGTTCCAATGAAAAACTGTTTTTT.

Details on this clone: Other DNA sequences within the sample encode an identical CDR3. V is TRBV30 and J is TRBJ1-2; 7 positions match TRBD1. The CDR3 runs to 13 residues. Trimming at V came to 3 bases and at J to 0 bases, leaving 1 base not matched to a gene. CDR1 is GTSNPN and CDR2 is SVGIG in the germline V gene (reference sequence). The CDR3 nucleotides are TGTGCCTGGAGGACAGGGACTAACTATGGCTACACCTTC. This translates into CAWRTGTNYGYTF.

This clone was recorded once. The V call is TRBV7-2, the J call TRBJ1-1; no reliable D call. The CDR3 spans 15 residues. V was clipped by 5 bases and J by 1 base, with 14 bases between them. Germline V lookup: CDR1 SGHTA, CDR2 FQGNSA. CDR3 loop: CASSQAGLRNTEAFF. CDR3 sequence (DNA): TGTGCCAGCAGCCAAGCCGGGTTGCGGAACACTGAAGCTTTCTTT.

The genes are TRBV5-1 and TRBJ2-5; a possible D gene is TRBD1 (7 bases). Trimming cost V 6 bases and J 4 bases, with 19 bases left between them. Per the germline V gene, CDR1 is SGHRS and CDR2 is YFSETQ. The CDR3 is 15 amino acids. In DNA, the CDR3 is TGCGCCAGCACCGACCCGGGGGCAGGGGGAGAGACCCAGTACTTC. Translation: CASTDPGAGGETQYF.

The rearrangement uses TRBV7-6 and TRBJ1-6; perhaps TRBD1 as D (6 bases). The CDR3 is 15 residues long. The V end lost 1 base, the J end lost 9 bases, and 13 bases lay between the germline ends. Germline CDR1 is SGHVS and CDR2 is FNYEAQ. The CDR3 DNA sequence: TGTGCCAGCAGCTTAGTGGGCCTGGGGGCTTCACCCCTCCACTTT. Translated: CASSLVGLGASPLHF. The variable domain in full, completed from reference TRBV7-6 and TRBJ1-6, reads GAGVSQSPRYKVTKRGQDVALRCDPISGHVSLYWYRQALGQGPEFLTYFNYEAQQDKSGLPNDRFSAERPEGSISTLTIQRTEQRDSAMYRCASSLVGLGASPLHFGNGTRLTVT.

The chain combines TRBV18 with TRBJ1-5, with a tentative D call TRBD1 (5 bases). The germline V and J ends were trimmed by 1 base and 8 bases, with 9 bases remaining between them. This CDR3 has 13 amino acids. From germline, CDR1 is KGHSH and CDR2 LQKENI. The CDR3 sequence: CASSPLRAEPQHF. The CDR3 bases are TGTGCCAGCTCACCACTCAGGGCGGAGCCCCAGCATTTT.

The gene calls are TRBV6-5 and TRBJ1-1; TRBD1 aligns across 7 bases. CDR3 length: 14 amino acids. CDR1 and CDR2 from the germline V gene are MNHEY and SVGAGI. After removal of 6 bases from V and 6 bases from J, the junction contained 10 bases not matched to a gene. CDR3 sequence reads: CASRADRVRAEAFF. CDR3 sequence (DNA): TGTGCCAGCAGGGCTGACAGGGTTAGGGCTGAAGCTTTCTTT.

The chain recombines TRBV7-2 with TRBJ2-2; D is unresolved. Between the trimmed V and J ends, which lost 5 bases and 2 bases, there was a span of 3 bases. CDR3 size: 12 residues. Germline V gene lookup returns CDR1 SGHTA and CDR2 FQGNSA. CDR3 nucleotide sequence: TGTGCCAGCAGCCTAAACACCGGGGAGCTGTTTTTT. Translating it yields CASSLNTGELFF.

This chain's CDR3 is CASSQDSSGGAEETQYF. The CDR3 coding sequence is TGCGCCAGCAGCCAAGATTCTAGCGGGGGGGCAGAAGAGACCCAGTACTTC. This chain joins TRBV4-3 and TRBJ2-5; 12 bases agree with TRBD2. The CDR3 runs to 17 residues. Looked up from germline, CDR1 is LGHNA and CDR2 is YSLEER. V lost 0 bases, J lost 3 bases, and 5 bases stayed unmatched.